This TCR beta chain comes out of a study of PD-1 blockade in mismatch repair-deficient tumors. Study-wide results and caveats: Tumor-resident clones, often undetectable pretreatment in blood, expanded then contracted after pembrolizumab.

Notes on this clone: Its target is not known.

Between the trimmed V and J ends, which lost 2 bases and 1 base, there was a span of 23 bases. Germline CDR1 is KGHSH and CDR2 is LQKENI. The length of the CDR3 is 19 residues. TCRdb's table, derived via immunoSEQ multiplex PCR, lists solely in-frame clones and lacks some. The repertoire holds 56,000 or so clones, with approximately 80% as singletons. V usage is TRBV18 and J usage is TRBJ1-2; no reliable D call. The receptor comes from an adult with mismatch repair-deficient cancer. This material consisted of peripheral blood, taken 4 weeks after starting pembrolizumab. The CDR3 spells CASSPDSLAAHGDNYGYTF. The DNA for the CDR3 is TGTGCCAGCTCACCAGATTCGTTGGCAGCACATGGGGATAACTATGGCTACACCTTC.